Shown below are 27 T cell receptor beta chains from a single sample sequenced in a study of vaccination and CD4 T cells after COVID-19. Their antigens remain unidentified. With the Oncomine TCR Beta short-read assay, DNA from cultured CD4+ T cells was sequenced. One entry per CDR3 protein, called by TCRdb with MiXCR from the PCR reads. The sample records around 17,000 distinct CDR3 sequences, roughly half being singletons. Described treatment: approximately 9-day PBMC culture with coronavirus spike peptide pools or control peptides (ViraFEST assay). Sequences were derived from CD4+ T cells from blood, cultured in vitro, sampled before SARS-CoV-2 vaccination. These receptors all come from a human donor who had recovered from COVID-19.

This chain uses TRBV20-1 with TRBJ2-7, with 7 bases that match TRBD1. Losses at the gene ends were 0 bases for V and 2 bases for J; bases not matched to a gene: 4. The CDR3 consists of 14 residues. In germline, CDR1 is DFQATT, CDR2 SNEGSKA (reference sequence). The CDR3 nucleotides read TGCAGTGCTAGAGATATGGGACAGCCCTACGAGCAGTACTTC. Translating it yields CSARDMGQPYEQYF.

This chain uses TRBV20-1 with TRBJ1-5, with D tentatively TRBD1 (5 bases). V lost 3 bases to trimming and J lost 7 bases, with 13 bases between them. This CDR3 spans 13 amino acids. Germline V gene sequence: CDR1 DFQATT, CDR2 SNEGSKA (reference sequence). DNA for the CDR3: TGCAGTGCTAGGGTGGGGGTTGGGCAGCCCCAGCATTTT. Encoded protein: CSARVGVGQPQHF.

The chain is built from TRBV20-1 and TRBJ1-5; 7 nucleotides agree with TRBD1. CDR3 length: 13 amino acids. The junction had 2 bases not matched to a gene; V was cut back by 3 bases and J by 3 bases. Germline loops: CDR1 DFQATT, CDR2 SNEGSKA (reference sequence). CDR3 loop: CSASEGANQPQHF. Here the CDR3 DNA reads TGCAGTGCTAGCGAGGGGGCCAATCAGCCCCAGCATTTT.

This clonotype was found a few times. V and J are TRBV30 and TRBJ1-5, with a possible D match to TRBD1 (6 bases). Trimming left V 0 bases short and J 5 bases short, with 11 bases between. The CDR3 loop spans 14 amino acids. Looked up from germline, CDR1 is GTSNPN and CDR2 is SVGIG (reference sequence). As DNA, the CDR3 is TGTGCCTGGAGTGTCGGGGGGCTGGATCAGCCCCAGCATTTT. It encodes CAWSVGGLDQPQHF.

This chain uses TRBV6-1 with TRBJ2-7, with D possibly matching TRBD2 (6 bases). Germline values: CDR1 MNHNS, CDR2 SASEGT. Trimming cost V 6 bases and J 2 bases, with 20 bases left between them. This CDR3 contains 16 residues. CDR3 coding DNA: TGTGCCAGCAGGAACCTCCGGGACTCTGTCGCCTACGAGCAGTACTTC. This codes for CASRNLRDSVAYEQYF.

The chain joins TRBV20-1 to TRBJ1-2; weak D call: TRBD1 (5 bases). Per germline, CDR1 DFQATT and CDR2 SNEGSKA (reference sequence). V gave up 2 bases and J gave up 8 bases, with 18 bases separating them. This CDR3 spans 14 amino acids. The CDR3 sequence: CSARLQGGGRGYTF. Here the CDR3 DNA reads TGCAGTGCTAGACTGCAGGGCGGAGGGAGAGGCTACACCTTC.

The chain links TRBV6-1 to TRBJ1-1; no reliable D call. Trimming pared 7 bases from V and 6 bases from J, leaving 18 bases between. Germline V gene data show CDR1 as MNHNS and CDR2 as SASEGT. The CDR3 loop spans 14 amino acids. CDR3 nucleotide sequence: TGTGCCAGCACCAGACCCTCAGCGAAGGCTGAAGCTTTCTTT. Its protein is CASTRPSAKAEAFF.

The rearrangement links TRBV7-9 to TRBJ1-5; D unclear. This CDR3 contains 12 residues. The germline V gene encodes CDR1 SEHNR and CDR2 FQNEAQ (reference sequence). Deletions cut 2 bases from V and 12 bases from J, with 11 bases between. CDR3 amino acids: CASSLHAADQHF. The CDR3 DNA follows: TGTGCCAGCAGCTTACATGCGGCGGACCAGCATTTT.

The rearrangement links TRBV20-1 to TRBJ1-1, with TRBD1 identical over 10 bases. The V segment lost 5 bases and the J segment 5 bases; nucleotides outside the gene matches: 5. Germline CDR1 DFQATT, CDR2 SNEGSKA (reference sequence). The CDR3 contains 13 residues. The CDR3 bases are TGCAGTGCTGCACGACAGGGGGCGACTGAAGCTTTCTTT. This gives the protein CSAARQGATEAFF.

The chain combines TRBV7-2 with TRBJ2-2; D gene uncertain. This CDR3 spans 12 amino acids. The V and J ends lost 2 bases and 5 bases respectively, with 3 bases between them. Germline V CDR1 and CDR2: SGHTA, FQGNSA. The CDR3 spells CASSLLTGELFF. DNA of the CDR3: TGTGCCAGCAGCTTACTAACCGGGGAGCTGTTTTTT. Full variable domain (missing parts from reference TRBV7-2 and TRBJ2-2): GAGVSQSPSNKVTEKGKDVELRCDPISGHTALYWYRQSLGQGLEFLIYFQGNSAPDKSGLPSDRFSAERTGGSVSTLTIQRTQQEDSAVYLCASSLLTGELFFGEGSRLTVL.

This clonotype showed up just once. Written as DNA, the CDR3 is TGTGCCTGGGACAGGGGGCGTACTGAAGCTTTCTTT. Encoded protein: CAWDRGRTEAFF. The chain has TRBV30 and TRBJ1-1; 10 bases align to TRBD1. CDR1 and CDR2 from the germline V gene are GTSNPN and SVGIG (reference sequence). The length of the CDR3 is 12 residues. Trimming removed 5 bases from V and 5 bases from J; junction bases left unmatched: 2.

The CDR3 DNA reads TGTGCCAGCAGTTTCGCGGGACTAGCGGGGAATGAGCAGTTCTTC. It translates to CASSFAGLAGNEQFF. This sequence joins TRBV28 and TRBJ2-1; 13 bases are a match to TRBD2. The CDR3 sequence is 15 residues long. The germline V gene encodes CDR1 MDHEN and CDR2 SYDVKM. Trimming cost V 3 bases and J 7 bases; bases outside gene matches: 3.

CDR3 bases: TGTGCCAGCAGCCCCATTGGGGCGGGCTACAATGAGCAGTTCTTC. Its protein is CASSPIGAGYNEQFF. The V gene is TRBV7-2, the J gene TRBJ2-1; D possibly uses TRBD1 or TRBD2 (5 bases each). The V end was cut by 5 bases, the J end by 3 bases, with 14 bases between. CDR1 and CDR2 (germline): SGHTA, FQGNSA. The CDR3 sequence is 15 residues long.

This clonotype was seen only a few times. CDR3 sequence (DNA): TGCGCCAGCAGCTTGGCTCTCAATCAGCCCCAGCATTTT. Translating gives CASSLALNQPQHF. The gene calls are TRBV5-1 and TRBJ1-5; D remains unclear. The CDR3 runs 13 residues. Trimming shortened V by 0 bases and J by 3 bases, and 4 bases separated the two germline ends. Germline CDR1 SGHRS, CDR2 YFSETQ.

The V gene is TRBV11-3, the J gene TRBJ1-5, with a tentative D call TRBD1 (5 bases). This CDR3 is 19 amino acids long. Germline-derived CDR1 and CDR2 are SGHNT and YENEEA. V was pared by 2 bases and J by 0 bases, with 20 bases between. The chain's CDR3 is CASSLSSRRDGYSNQPQHF. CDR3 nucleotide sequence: TGTGCCAGCAGCTTATCCTCACGACGGGACGGATATAGCAATCAGCCCCAGCATTTT. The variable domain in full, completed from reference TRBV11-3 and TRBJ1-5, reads EAGVVQSPRYKIIEKKQPVAFWCNPISGHNTLYWYLQNLGQGPELLIRYENEEAVDDSQLPKDRFSAERLKGVDSTLKIQPAELGDSAVYLCASSLSSRRDGYSNQPQHFGDGTRLSIL.

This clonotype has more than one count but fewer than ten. In DNA form, the CDR3 reads TGTGCCAGCAGCTTAGCATCGTTGGGAGGTTCTGGCTATGGCTACACCTTC. It encodes CASSLASLGGSGYGYTF. The V gene is TRBV7-9, the J gene TRBJ1-2; D is uncertain. The CDR3 has 17 residues. CDR1 and CDR2 (germline): SEHNR, FQNEAQ (reference sequence). The V end lost 0 bases, the J end lost 4 bases, and 18 bases lay between the germline ends.

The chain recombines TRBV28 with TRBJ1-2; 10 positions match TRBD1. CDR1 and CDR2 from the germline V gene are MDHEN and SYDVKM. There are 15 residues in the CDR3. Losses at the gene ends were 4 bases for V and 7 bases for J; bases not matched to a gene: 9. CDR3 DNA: TGTGCCAGCAGTTCACAGACAGGGGGCGCTTCTGGCTACACCTTC. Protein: CASSSQTGGASGYTF.

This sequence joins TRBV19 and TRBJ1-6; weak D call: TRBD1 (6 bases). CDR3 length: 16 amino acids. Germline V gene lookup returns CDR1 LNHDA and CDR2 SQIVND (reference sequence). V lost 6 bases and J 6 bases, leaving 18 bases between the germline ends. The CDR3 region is CASSNIQDSLNSPLHF. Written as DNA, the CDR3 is TGTGCCAGTAGCAACATTCAGGACAGTCTTAATTCACCCCTCCACTTT.

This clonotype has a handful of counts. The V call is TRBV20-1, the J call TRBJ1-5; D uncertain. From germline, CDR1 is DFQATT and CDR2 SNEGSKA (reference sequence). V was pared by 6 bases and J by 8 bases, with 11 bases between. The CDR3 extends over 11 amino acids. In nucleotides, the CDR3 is TGCAGTGCCAGTGGGTGGAAGCCCCAGCATTTT. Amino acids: CSASGWKPQHF.

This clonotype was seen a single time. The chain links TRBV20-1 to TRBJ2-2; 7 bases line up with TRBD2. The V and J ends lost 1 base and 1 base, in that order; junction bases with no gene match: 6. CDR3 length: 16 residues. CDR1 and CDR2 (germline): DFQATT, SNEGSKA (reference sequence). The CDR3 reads CSARGAGLMNTGELFF. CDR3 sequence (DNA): TGCAGTGCTAGAGGAGCGGGACTAATGAACACCGGGGAGCTGTTTTTT.

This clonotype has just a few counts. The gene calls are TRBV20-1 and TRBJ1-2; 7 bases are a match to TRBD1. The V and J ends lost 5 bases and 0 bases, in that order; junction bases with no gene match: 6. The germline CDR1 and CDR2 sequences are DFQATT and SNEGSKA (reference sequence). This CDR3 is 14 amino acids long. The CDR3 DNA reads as TGCAGTGCTCGGAGACAGGGCACTAACTATGGCTACACCTTC. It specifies CSARRQGTNYGYTF.

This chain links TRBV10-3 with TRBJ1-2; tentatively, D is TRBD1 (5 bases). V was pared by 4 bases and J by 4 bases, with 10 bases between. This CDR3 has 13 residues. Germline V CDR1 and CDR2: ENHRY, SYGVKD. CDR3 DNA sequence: TGTGCCATCAGTGGGGGGGAAACCTATGGCTACACCTTC. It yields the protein CAISGGETYGYTF.

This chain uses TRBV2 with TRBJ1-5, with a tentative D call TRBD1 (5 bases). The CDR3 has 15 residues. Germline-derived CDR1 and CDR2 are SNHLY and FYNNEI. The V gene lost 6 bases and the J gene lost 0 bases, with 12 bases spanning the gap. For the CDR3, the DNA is TGTGCCAGCAGGGGCCCAGGGTATAGCAATCAGCCCCAGCATTTT. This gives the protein CASRGPGYSNQPQHF.

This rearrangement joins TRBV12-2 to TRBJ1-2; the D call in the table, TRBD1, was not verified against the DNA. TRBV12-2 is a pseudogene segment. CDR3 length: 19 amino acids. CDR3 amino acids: CASRLAPPGQGESNYGYTF. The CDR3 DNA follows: TGTGCAAGTCGCTTAGCTCCACCGGGACAGGGGGAATCTAACTATGGCTACACCTTC.

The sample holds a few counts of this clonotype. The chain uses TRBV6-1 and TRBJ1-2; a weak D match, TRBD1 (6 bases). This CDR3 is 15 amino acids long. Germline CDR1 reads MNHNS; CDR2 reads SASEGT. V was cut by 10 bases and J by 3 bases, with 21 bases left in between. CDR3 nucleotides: TGTGCCACCCGAGTAGGGGGGGGAGCTCACTATGGCTACACCTTC. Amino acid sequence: CATRVGGGAHYGYTF.

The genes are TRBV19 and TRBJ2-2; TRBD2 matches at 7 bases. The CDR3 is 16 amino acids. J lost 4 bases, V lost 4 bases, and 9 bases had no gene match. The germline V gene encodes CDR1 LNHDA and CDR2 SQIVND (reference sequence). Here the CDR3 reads CASSKLAEGTTGELFF. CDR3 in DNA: TGTGCCAGTAGTAAGCTAGCGGAGGGGACCACCGGGGAGCTGTTTTTT.

CDR3 protein: CAWRSQGSSEAFF. The CDR3 bases are TGTGCCTGGAGGTCACAGGGGAGTAGTGAAGCTTTCTTT. The chain has TRBV30 and TRBJ1-1; 7 positions match TRBD1. CDR3 length equals 13 residues. Germline trimming cut 3 bases from V and 7 bases from J; bases unmatched to any gene: 8. Germline V gene data show CDR1 as GTSNPN and CDR2 as SVGIG (reference sequence).